Presented here are 15 T cell receptor beta chains from one specimen sequenced in a study of T cell changes during pregnancy in multiple sclerosis (dated by TCRdb to the late 2010s). Library prep was done by the immunoSEQ multiplex PCR assay. Entries here come from immuneACCESS through TCRdb and include only in-frame sequences with V and J called. Some clones fail to appear in such tables; in the studies checked, an unresolved V gene covers under half of the shortfall, and the cause of the remainder is unknown. For this sample the table gives about 80,000 clones, of which about 91% were detected only once. The top ten clonotypes cover approximately 1.4% of the sample. The specimen was peripheral blood, collected before pregnancy. These receptor sequences come from a female donor with multiple sclerosis, enrolled in a pregnancy study.

The V call is TRBV6-5, the J call TRBJ1-1; D is perhaps TRBD1 (6 bases). Trimming shortened V by 2 bases and J by 5 bases, and 12 bases separated the two germline ends. The CDR3 totals 14 residues. Germline assignment: CDR1 MNHEY and CDR2 SVGAGI. The CDR3 nucleotides are TGTGCCAGCAGTTACCCCGAGGGGGGGACTGAAGCTTTCTTT. This encodes CASSYPEGGTEAFF.

The chain links TRBV27 to TRBJ2-3, with unresolved D. The CDR3 is made up of 13 amino acids. Germline V lookup: CDR1 MNHEY, CDR2 SMNVEV (reference sequence). V was trimmed by 7 bases and J by 1 base, leaving 9 bases between them. The CDR3 DNA sequence: TGTGCCAGCAAGGTGGGCGGCACAGATACGCAGTATTTT. Its translation: CASKVGGTDTQYF.

The chain joins TRBV11-2 to TRBJ1-2; a weak D match, TRBD1 (5 bases). The length of the CDR3 is 17 residues. Germline loops: CDR1 SGHAT, CDR2 FQNNGV. Trimming shortened V by 2 bases and J by 5 bases, and 21 bases separated the two germline ends. The CDR3 sequence: CASSLIYRAGNAYGYTF. DNA of the CDR3: TGTGCCAGCAGCTTAATCTATCGAGCAGGGAATGCATATGGCTACACCTTC.

Only one count was recorded for this clone. The J gene is TRBJ2-7, the V gene TRBV9; 7 bases map to TRBD1. The CDR3 runs 14 residues. CDR1 is SGDLS and CDR2 is YYNGEE in the germline V gene. Unmatched junction bases numbered 7, after V lost 3 bases and J lost 4 bases. Here the CDR3 DNA reads TGTGCCAGCAGCGCTGGGGACAGAGAGTACGAGCAGTACTTC. Translating it yields CASSAGDREYEQYF.

V usage is TRBV5-6 and J usage is TRBJ2-7; weak D call: TRBD1 (6 bases). Trimming took off 4 bases at V and 2 bases at J, with 10 bases between the two ends. CDR1 is SGHDT, CDR2 YYEEEE, per germline. The CDR3 contains 13 residues. CDR3 nucleotides: TGTGCCAGCAGCCGGGACACCACCTACGAGCAGTACTTC. Translation: CASSRDTTYEQYF.

The J gene is TRBJ2-1, the V gene TRBV4-1; D is unclear. Trimming pared 1 base from V and 7 bases from J, leaving 8 bases between. The CDR3 runs to 13 residues. Germline-derived CDR1 and CDR2 are MGHRA and YSYEKL. CDR3 nucleotides: TGCGCCAGCAGCCAAGTCCCCTCTAATGAGCAGTTCTTC. Translation: CASSQVPSNEQFF.

This chain uses TRBV6-1 with TRBJ2-3; tentatively, D is TRBD2 (5 bases). Trimming left V 8 bases short and J 2 bases short, with 14 bases between. The CDR3 spans 14 residues. In germline, CDR1 is MNHNS, CDR2 SASEGT. The CDR3 is CASRLGDATDTQYF. The CDR3 DNA reads TGTGCCAGCCGTCTCGGGGATGCCACAGATACGCAGTATTTT.

The chain combines TRBV25-1 with TRBJ2-7; a weak D match, TRBD2 (5 bases). V was pared by 6 bases and J by 3 bases, with 6 bases between. Germline CDR1 and CDR2: MGHDK and SYGVNS. The CDR3 loop spans 11 amino acids. The CDR3 is CASSGDYEQYF. The CDR3 coding sequence is TGTGCCAGCAGCGGGGACTACGAGCAGTACTTC.

The genes are TRBV9 and TRBJ1-4; a weak D match, TRBD1 (6 bases). The V end was cut by 2 bases, the J end by 8 bases, with 13 bases between. Germline V lookup: CDR1 SGDLS, CDR2 YYNGEE. The CDR3 is 14 residues long. The CDR3 DNA follows: TGTGCCAGCAGCGTGGAGGGGGAGGGGGAAAAACTGTTTTTT. This codes for CASSVEGEGEKLFF.

The chain employs TRBV18 and TRBJ1-5; TRBD1 might be the D (5 bases). This CDR3 has 15 residues. CDR1 is KGHSH, CDR2 LQKENI, per germline. The V gene lost 2 bases and the J gene lost 4 bases, with 12 bases spanning the gap. CDR3 sequence: CASSPLRTLNQPQHF. DNA for the CDR3: TGTGCCAGCTCACCATTAAGGACACTTAATCAGCCCCAGCATTTT.

This clone came up once. This rearrangement joins TRBV30 to TRBJ2-2; 11 nucleotides match TRBD2. V trimming: 3 bases; J trimming: 3 bases; junction bases outside the gene matches: 12. This CDR3 comprises 18 residues. Germline lookup yields CDR1 GTSNPN and CDR2 SVGIG (reference sequence). CDR3 coding DNA: TGTGCCTGGAGCCTACAACTAGCGGGGGTCTCATACACCGGGGAGCTGTTTTTT. It is translated as CAWSLQLAGVSYTGELFF. The whole variable domain, filled in from reference TRBV30 and TRBJ2-2, reads SQTIHQWPATLVQPVGSPLSLECTVEGTSNPNLYWYRQAAGRGLQLLFYSVGIGQISSEVPQNLSASRPQDRQFILSSKKLLLSDSGFYLCAWSLQLAGVSYTGELFFGEGSRLTVL.

This clone has only one observation. The rearrangement links TRBV5-8 to TRBJ1-6, with D unresolved. V was shortened by 0 bases and J by 0 bases, with 10 bases between the two germline ends. The germline gives CDR1 SGHTS, CDR2 YDEGEE. The CDR3 sequence is 17 residues long. CDR3 DNA: TGTGCCAGCAGCTTGGTGGTCAGAAACTCCTATAATTCACCCCTCCACTTT. Its protein product is CASSLVVRNSYNSPLHF.

The rearrangement joins TRBV13 to TRBJ1-2, with TRBD1 matching 7 bases. Unmatched junction bases numbered 2, after V lost 0 bases and J lost 4 bases. From germline, CDR1 is PRHDT and CDR2 FYEKMQ (reference sequence). This CDR3 has 14 amino acids. The CDR3 region has the DNA TGTGCCAGCAGCTTAGGGGGGACAGTCTATGGCTACACCTTC. Translated: CASSLGGTVYGYTF.

This clone showed up just once. The chain uses TRBV13 and TRBJ2-1, with 7 bases lining up with TRBD1. CDR3 length: 15 residues. Germline lookup yields CDR1 PRHDT and CDR2 FYEKMQ (reference sequence). Losses at the gene ends were 5 bases for V and 0 bases for J; bases not matched to a gene: 4. DNA of the CDR3: TGTGCCAGCAGCACCAGGGGGAGCTCCTACAATGAGCAGTTCTTC. Its translation is CASSTRGSSYNEQFF.

This chain connects TRBV5-5 to TRBJ2-7, with D tentatively TRBD1 (5 bases). V lost 4 bases and J lost 4, with 12 bases in between. The CDR3 extends over 13 amino acids. Per germline, CDR1 SGHKS and CDR2 YYEKEE (reference sequence). The CDR3 spells CASSTADMYEQYF. CDR3 coding DNA: TGTGCCAGCAGCACGGCGGACATGTACGAGCAGTACTTC.